The 30 T cell receptor beta chains below were found in one sample sequenced in a study of T cell responses to AZD1222 COVID-19 vaccine. The data were produced by immunoSEQ multiplex PCR, yet TCRdb's version contains in-frame clones alone and is incomplete. This table holds over 60,000 clones, around 74% found once. Sequencing used peripheral blood, obtained on day 0 of MenACWY control vaccination. The source of these receptors is an adult in good health.

The gene calls are TRBV5-1 and TRBJ1-1; D is perhaps TRBD1 (5 bases). The length of the CDR3 is 15 residues. V lost 4 bases and J lost 4, with 17 bases in between. Germline-derived CDR1 and CDR2 are SGHRS and YFSETQ. The CDR3 loop reads CASSARGAGGTEAFF. DNA for the CDR3: TGCGCCAGCAGCGCGCGCGGGGCAGGTGGCACTGAAGCTTTCTTT.

V gene TRBV28 combines with J gene TRBJ1-1; TRBD1 matches 8 bases. Germline CDR1 MDHEN, CDR2 SYDVKM. CDR3 length: 14 amino acids. The ends lost 4 bases at V and 5 bases at J; junction bases unmatched: 6. The CDR3 nucleotides are TGTGCCAGCAGTTCTCCAGGGGGCGCGACTGAAGCTTTCTTT. Amino acids: CASSSPGGATEAFF.

On this clone itself: The sample has other DNA sequences that encode this CDR3 too. The chain combines TRBV28 with TRBJ1-2; the D is unclear. Germline values: CDR1 MDHEN, CDR2 SYDVKM. The CDR3 contains 11 residues. The V and J ends lost 4 bases and 5 bases respectively, with 5 bases between them. The CDR3 region has the DNA TGTGCCAGCAGTTCGAGGTATGGCTACACCTTC. Translating gives CASSSRYGYTF.

The V gene is TRBV19, the J gene TRBJ1-2; maybe TRBD1 (5 bases). V gave up 7 bases and J gave up 3 bases, with 15 bases separating them. Germline loops: CDR1 LNHDA, CDR2 SQIVND (reference sequence). CDR3 length: 14 amino acids. This CDR3 is CASTPQGAHYGYTF. The CDR3 bases are TGTGCCAGTACCCCCCAAGGGGCTCACTATGGCTACACCTTC.

This chain uses TRBV27 with TRBJ2-6, with 10 bases matching TRBD1. Germline V gene data show CDR1 as MNHEY and CDR2 as SMNVEV (reference sequence). This CDR3 comprises 16 residues. The J segment lost 8 bases and the V segment lost 6 bases, leaving 10 bases of the junction unmatched. The CDR3 bases are TGTGCCAGCAGCCCTCTCCGGGACAGGGGAACCAACGTCCTGACTTTC. This gives the protein CASSPLRDRGTNVLTF.

This chain joins TRBV13 and TRBJ2-1, with D possibly matching TRBD2 (6 bases). From germline, CDR1 is PRHDT and CDR2 FYEKMQ (reference sequence). Trimming took 3 bases from V and 6 from J, leaving 9 bases between them. This CDR3 spans 13 amino acids. This CDR3 is CASSLEGRNEQFF. CDR3 nucleotides: TGTGCCAGCAGCTTGGAGGGACGCAATGAGCAGTTCTTC.

This sequence joins TRBV15 and TRBJ1-5, with D perhaps TRBD1 (6 bases). The V and J ends lost 5 bases and 6 bases respectively, with 11 bases between them. The CDR3 sequence is 13 residues long. Germline V gives CDR1 LNHNV, CDR2 YYDKDF (reference sequence). The DNA for the CDR3 is TGTGCCACCAGCCTCGGACAGTTTCAGCCCCAGCATTTT. This sequence encodes CATSLGQFQPQHF.

The V call is TRBV12-3 or TRBV12-4, the J call TRBJ1-2, with 7 bases matching TRBD1. The ends lost 3 bases at V and 6 bases at J; junction bases unmatched: 4. The CDR3 is made up of 13 amino acids. CDR3 amino acids: CASSFRGGDGYTF. The CDR3, as DNA: TGTGCCAGCAGTTTTCGAGGGGGCGATGGCTACACCTTC.

V gene TRBV19 combines with J gene TRBJ2-6; D may be TRBD1 (7 bases). The CDR3 is made up of 15 amino acids. The V end was cut by 3 bases, the J end by 4 bases, with 10 bases between. Germline V gene sequence: CDR1 LNHDA, CDR2 SQIVND (reference sequence). The CDR3 nucleotides read TGTGCCAGTAGTATGGAGGGGGCAGGGGCCAACGTCCTGACTTTC. Translation gives CASSMEGAGANVLTF.

J is TRBJ2-1 and V is TRBV13, with 11 bases fitting TRBD2. The CDR3 totals 17 residues. V was pared by 4 bases and J by 2 bases, with 7 bases of the junction left unmatched. CDR1 and CDR2 (germline): PRHDT, FYEKMQ (reference sequence). The CDR3 loop is CASSSPFSGGAYNEQFF. Written as DNA, the CDR3 is TGTGCCAGCAGCTCCCCCTTTAGCGGGGGGGCCTACAATGAGCAGTTCTTC.

This clone was seen only a few times. The chain employs TRBV5-1 and TRBJ1-2, with a possible D match to TRBD1 (5 bases). Germline CDR1 and CDR2: SGHRS and YFSETQ. The CDR3 has 16 amino acids. V lost 6 bases to trimming and J lost 1 base, with 19 bases between them. Written as DNA, the CDR3 is TGCGCCAGCACCGACGGTGGAAGGGGAAGTAACTATGGCTACACCTTC. Residues: CASTDGGRGSNYGYTF.

The chain couples TRBV13 to TRBJ1-1; tentative D call: TRBD1 (5 bases). Trimming pared 8 bases from V and 2 bases from J, leaving 9 bases between. This CDR3 has 12 residues. Germline values: CDR1 PRHDT, CDR2 FYEKMQ (reference sequence). CDR3 sequence reads: CASGTGNTEAFF. The CDR3 region has the DNA TGTGCCAGCGGGACGGGAAACACTGAAGCTTTCTTT.

The J gene is TRBJ2-7, the V gene TRBV4-1; 9 bases are shared with TRBD1. The CDR3 has 13 amino acids. The ends lost 4 bases at V and 5 bases at J; junction bases unmatched: 3. Germline V lookup: CDR1 MGHRA, CDR2 YSYEKL. The CDR3 sequence: CASSRDRDNEQYF. DNA for the CDR3: TGCGCCAGCAGCCGGGACAGGGACAACGAGCAGTACTTC.

This rearrangement joins TRBV9 to TRBJ2-1, with TRBD2 matching over 8 bases. Germline V gene sequence: CDR1 SGDLS, CDR2 YYNGEE. The V gene end was trimmed by 4 bases and the J gene end by 4 bases; junction bases not matched to a gene: 4. The CDR3 has 14 residues. The CDR3 spells CASSLSGSYNEQFF. CDR3 nucleotides: TGTGCCAGCAGCTTAAGCGGGAGTTACAATGAGCAGTTCTTC.

This rearrangement joins TRBV30 to TRBJ2-7; TRBD1 matches at 7 bases. Germline-derived CDR1 and CDR2 are GTSNPN and SVGIG (reference sequence). There are 11 residues in the CDR3. Unmatched junction bases numbered 3, after V lost 1 base and J lost 9 bases. The CDR3 loop is CAWSGQGTQYF. The CDR3, as DNA: TGTGCCTGGAGTGGACAGGGAACGCAGTACTTC.

This clone was counted only a few times. The V and J genes are TRBV18 and TRBJ1-1; D unclear. From germline, CDR1 is KGHSH and CDR2 LQKENI. This CDR3 has 16 amino acids. V shed 4 bases and J shed 5 bases, with 20 bases lying between them. DNA for the CDR3: TGTGCCAGCTCACGGCAAGAGTCGACGGATGGTACTGAAGCTTTCTTT. Protein product: CASSRQESTDGTEAFF.

J is TRBJ2-3 and V is TRBV5-5; possibly TRBD2 for D (6 bases). The germline CDR1 and CDR2 sequences are SGHKS and YYEKEE (reference sequence). Trimming left V 4 bases short and J 2 bases short, with 11 bases between. This CDR3 contains 14 residues. Here the CDR3 reads CASSAGSSTDTQYF. The DNA for the CDR3 is TGTGCCAGCAGCGCCGGGAGCTCCACAGATACGCAGTATTTT. Combining the CDR3 with reference TRBV5-5 and TRBJ2-3 gives the whole variable domain DAGVTQSPTHLIKTRGQQVTLRCSPISGHKSVSWYQQVLGQGPQFIFQYYEKEERGRGNFPDRFSARQFPNYSSELNVNALLLGDSALYLCASSAGSSTDTQYFGPGTRLTVL.

This chain links TRBV19 with TRBJ2-2, with D unclear. V lost 3 bases and J lost 1, with 6 bases in between. Germline lookup yields CDR1 LNHDA and CDR2 SQIVND (reference sequence). The CDR3 length is 14 residues. The CDR3 reads CASSISRNTGELFF. As DNA, the CDR3 is TGTGCCAGTAGTATCTCCAGGAACACCGGGGAGCTGTTTTTT.

This clone showed up just once. V is TRBV3-1 (or the pseudogene TRBV3-2) and J is TRBJ2-5; the D gene is possibly TRBD1 (6 bases). The V gene lost 3 bases and the J gene lost 4 bases, with 21 bases spanning the gap. The CDR3 loop spans 17 amino acids. Germline V CDR1 and CDR2: LGHDT, YNNKEL (reference sequence). CDR3 amino acids: CASSQSGGRGAGETQYF. The CDR3 DNA sequence: TGTGCCAGCAGCCAGTCCGGCGGCAGGGGCGCAGGAGAGACCCAGTACTTC.

This clone has a single count. This chain links TRBV20-1 with TRBJ1-1, with a possible D match to TRBD1 (5 bases). The CDR3 contains 11 residues. The V end lost 6 bases, the J end lost 5 bases, and 10 bases lay between the germline ends. Germline V CDR1 and CDR2: DFQATT, SNEGSKA (reference sequence). In DNA, the CDR3 is TGCAGTGCCCATTGGGGGACTGAAGCTTTCTTT. Amino acid sequence: CSAHWGTEAFF.

CDR3 in amino acids: CASSNIGGSEKLFF. The CDR3 coding sequence is TGTGCCAGCAGCAACATCGGGGGAAGTGAAAAACTGTTTTTT. J is TRBJ1-4 and V is TRBV7-8; D possibly corresponds to TRBD1 (5 bases). Germline CDR1 reads SGHVS; CDR2 reads FQNEAQ. The CDR3 is 14 amino acids. Trimming took off 5 bases at V and 7 bases at J, with 14 bases between the two ends.

The chain combines TRBV7-2 with TRBJ1-5; no clear D gene. V was trimmed by 1 base and J by 3 bases, leaving 10 bases between them. CDR3 length: 15 residues. Germline-derived CDR1 and CDR2 are SGHTA and FQGNSA. DNA of the CDR3: TGTGCCAGCAGCTTAGTCTGGGCCAACAATCAGCCCCAGCATTTT. It encodes CASSLVWANNQPQHF.

In the case of this clone: One end of the junction varies from germline; a read error may be responsible. The V call is TRBV9, the J call TRBJ2-1; TRBD1 is a possible D gene (5 bases). CDR1 and CDR2 from the germline V gene are SGDLS and YYNGEE. The CDR3 covers 17 residues. The CDR3 sequence: CAGREAHGPISYNEQFF. In nucleotides, the CDR3 is TGTGCCGGCAGGGAAGCCCATGGGCCCATCTCCTACAATGAGCAGTTCTTC.

The chain is built from TRBV2 and TRBJ1-2; 10 bases line up with TRBD1. This CDR3 has 13 amino acids. Trimming took 6 bases from V and 7 from J; bases not matched to a gene: 5. The germline gives CDR1 SNHLY, CDR2 FYNNEI. In nucleotides, the CDR3 is TGTGCCAGCAGGGGGACAGGGGTAGGTGGCTACACCTTC. Amino acids: CASRGTGVGGYTF.

This chain uses TRBV7-2 with TRBJ2-2, with D maybe TRBD2 (6 bases). From germline, CDR1 is SGHTA and CDR2 FQGNSA. The V end lost 5 bases, the J end lost 1 base, and 8 bases lay between the germline ends. This CDR3 contains 14 residues. This CDR3 reads CASSNGGNTGELFF. CDR3 nucleotide sequence: TGTGCCAGCAGCAACGGGGGGAACACCGGGGAGCTGTTTTTT.

The genes are TRBV5-1 and TRBJ1-5; unclear D gene. In germline, CDR1 is SGHRS, CDR2 YFSETQ. The CDR3 contains 13 residues. Trimming shortened V by 3 bases and J by 6 bases, and 10 bases separated the two germline ends. CDR3 nucleotide sequence: TGCGCCAGCAGCTCCGGACCGAGTCAGCCCCAGCATTTT. It encodes CASSSGPSQPQHF.

This clone showed up just once. The chain uses TRBV3-1 (or the pseudogene TRBV3-2) and TRBJ1-3, with a tentative D call TRBD1 (6 bases). CDR1 is LGHDT and CDR2 is YNNKEL in the germline V gene (reference sequence). This CDR3 is 14 amino acids long. The V and J ends lost 3 bases and 1 base respectively, with 7 bases between them. CDR3 nucleotides: TGTGCCAGCAGCCAGGGGGCTTCTGGAAACACCATATATTTT. Amino acid sequence: CASSQGASGNTIYF.

The chain joins TRBV19 to TRBJ1-2; D ambiguous. V lost 7 bases and J lost 4, with 10 bases in between. Germline values: CDR1 LNHDA, CDR2 SQIVND (reference sequence). The CDR3 covers 12 residues. CDR3 DNA sequence: TGTGCCAGTAATGTAGGGAGCTATGGCTACACCTTC. Its protein is CASNVGSYGYTF. Drawing the rest from reference TRBV19 and TRBJ1-2, the complete variable domain is DGGITQSPKYLFRKEGQNVTLSCEQNLNHDAMYWYRQDPGQGLRLIYYSQIVNDFQKGDIAEGYSVSREKKESFPLTVTSAQKNPTAFYLCASNVGSYGYTFGSGTRLTVV.

The chain has TRBV19 and TRBJ2-3, with 12 nucleotides matching TRBD2. The CDR3 sequence is 15 residues long. Unmatched junction bases numbered 2, after V lost 6 bases and J lost 1 base. Germline V lookup: CDR1 LNHDA, CDR2 SQIVND (reference sequence). The CDR3 sequence: CASSRTSGGTDTQYF. CDR3 coding DNA: TGTGCCAGTAGCAGGACTAGCGGGGGCACAGATACGCAGTATTTT. Full variable domain (rest looked up from reference TRBV19 and TRBJ2-3): DGGITQSPKYLFRKEGQNVTLSCEQNLNHDAMYWYRQDPGQGLRLIYYSQIVNDFQKGDIAEGYSVSREKKESFPLTVTSAQKNPTAFYLCASSRTSGGTDTQYFGPGTRLTVL.

This sequence joins TRBV5-6 and TRBJ2-3; 8 positions match TRBD2. Germline CDR1 reads SGHDT; CDR2 reads YYEEEE. This CDR3 contains 18 residues. V lost 0 bases, J lost 1 base, and 10 bases stayed unmatched. CDR3 bases: TGTGCCAGCAGCTTGGGGACCGTGGGAGCGGGGGGCACAGATACGCAGTATTTT. Its translation is CASSLGTVGAGGTDTQYF.